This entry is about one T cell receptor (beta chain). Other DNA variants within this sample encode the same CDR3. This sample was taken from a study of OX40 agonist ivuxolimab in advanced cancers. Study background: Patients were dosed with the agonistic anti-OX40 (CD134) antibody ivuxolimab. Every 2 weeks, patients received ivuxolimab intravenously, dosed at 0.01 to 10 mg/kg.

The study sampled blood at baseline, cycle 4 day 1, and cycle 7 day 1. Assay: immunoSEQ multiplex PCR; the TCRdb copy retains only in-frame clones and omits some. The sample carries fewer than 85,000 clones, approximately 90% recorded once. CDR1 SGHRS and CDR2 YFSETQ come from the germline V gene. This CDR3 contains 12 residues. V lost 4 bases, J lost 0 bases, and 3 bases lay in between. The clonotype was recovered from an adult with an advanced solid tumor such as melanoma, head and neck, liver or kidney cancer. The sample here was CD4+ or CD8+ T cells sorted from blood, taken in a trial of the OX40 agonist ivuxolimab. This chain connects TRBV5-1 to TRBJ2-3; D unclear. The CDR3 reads CASSLSTDTQYF. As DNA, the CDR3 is TGCGCCAGCAGCCTCAGCACAGATACGCAGTATTTT.